This T cell receptor beta chain was sequenced in a study of T cells in Graves' hyperthyroidism and ophthalmopathy. Whole-study context: Peripheral blood was obtained at initial diagnosis, preceding any treatment. Study-level findings and limits: Stable hyperthyroidism was separated from ophthalmopathy by a model based on 13 V-J features. Appearing also in blood were most of the thyroid clonotypes expanded above 0.001.

RNA transcripts yielded amplified TCR beta CDR3 regions. The study used the HTBI primer set for a first-round RT-PCR of the TCR CDR3. TCRdb redid the calling of the multiplex PCR reads with MiXCR, one entry per CDR3 protein. The sample has over 700,000 distinct CDR3 sequences, around a sixth seen once. A word on this clonotype: Its antigen is as yet unknown. One end of the junction fails to match germline, which may point to a read error.

Germline lookup yields CDR1 SNHLY and CDR2 FYNNEI. This CDR3 is 15 amino acids long. The clonotype comes from a woman in her forties or fifties with Graves' hyperthyroidism that later progressed to Graves' ophthalmopathy. V usage is TRBV2 and J usage is TRBJ1-5, with 7 bases matching TRBD1. Source material: blood. DNA for the CDR3: TGTGCCAGCAGAATAACAGGGGCCCCCAATCAACCCCAGCATTTT. It specifies CASRITGAPNQPQHF.